These 29 T cell receptor beta chains originate from one sample sequenced in a study of early T cells in non-severe SARS-CoV-2 infection. TCRdb re-derived calls from the 5' RACE reads in MiXCR, one entry per CDR3 protein. The sample contains fewer than 35,000 distinct CDR3 sequences, roughly 9.3% of which appear only once. The sequenced material came from whole blood. The receptors originated from an adult who was a healthcare worker with PCR-confirmed SARS-CoV-2 infection or an uninfected control (not recorded which).

This clonotype was observed many times. The chain joins TRBV11-3 to TRBJ2-1; 9 bases match TRBD2. The CDR3 has 17 amino acids. CDR1 SGHNT and CDR2 YENEEA come from the germline V gene. Trimming removed 0 bases from V and 2 bases from J; junction bases left unmatched: 5. DNA for the CDR3: TGTGCCAGCAGCTTAGACCCCCCTAGCGGGGCCTACAATGAGCAGTTCTTC. Translated, it gives CASSLDPPSGAYNEQFF.

This clonotype has a count of ten or more. The chain employs TRBV7-9 and TRBJ2-5; no clear D gene. Germline V gives CDR1 SEHNR, CDR2 FQNEAQ (reference sequence). V shed 3 bases and J shed 2 bases, with 16 bases lying between them. The CDR3 has 16 residues. The CDR3, as DNA: TGTGCCAGCAGCTTTTCTTCGACACGAGGACAAGAGACCCAGTACTTC. Its protein product is CASSFSSTRGQETQYF.

The chain couples TRBV12-3 or TRBV12-4 to TRBJ1-6; 7 bases match TRBD1. Trimming took 3 bases from V and 8 from J; bases not matched to a gene: 7. The CDR3 is 15 amino acids. The CDR3 region is CASSLDRRGDSPLHF. In nucleotides, the CDR3 is TGTGCCAGCAGTTTGGACAGGCGTGGTGATTCACCCCTCCACTTT.

At least ten counts were recorded for this clonotype. This sequence joins TRBV7-2 and TRBJ2-5; a possible D gene is TRBD2 (5 bases). The CDR3 contains 15 residues. CDR1 is SGHTA and CDR2 is FQGNSA in the germline V gene. V lost 2 bases and J lost 1, with 11 bases in between. CDR3 sequence reads: CASSLYAGLQETQYF. The CDR3 bases are TGTGCCAGCAGCTTATACGCGGGTCTCCAAGAGACCCAGTACTTC.

This sequence joins TRBV20-1 and TRBJ2-3; the D is unclear. The V and J ends lost 7 bases and 0 bases respectively, with 11 bases between them. In germline, CDR1 is DFQATT, CDR2 SNEGSKA (reference sequence). CDR3 size: 13 residues. The DNA for the CDR3 is TGCAGTGAAAAGGATCTTAGCACAGATACGCAGTATTTT. This gives the protein CSEKDLSTDTQYF.

This clonotype was recorded at least ten times. V gene TRBV7-9 combines with J gene TRBJ2-7, with D uncertain. Germline CDR1 is SEHNR and CDR2 is FQNEAQ (reference sequence). V lost 0 bases and J 5 bases, leaving 14 bases between the germline ends. The CDR3 sequence is 15 residues long. The CDR3 bases are TGTGCCAGCAGCTTAGCCGGCAGGAATTTTAACGAGCAGTACTTC. Residues: CASSLAGRNFNEQYF.

This clonotype was observed many times. CDR3 sequence (DNA): TGTGCCAGCAGCTTGGACAGGGTGGCTAATGAAAAACTGTTTTTT. Encoded protein: CASSLDRVANEKLFF. The chain combines TRBV7-8 with TRBJ1-4; 8 positions agree with TRBD1. J lost 3 bases, V lost 3 bases, and 3 bases had no gene match. The length of the CDR3 is 15 residues. The germline gives CDR1 SGHVS, CDR2 FQNEAQ.

This clonotype was seen ten or more times. The V and J genes are TRBV9 and TRBJ2-5, with D possibly matching TRBD2 (7 bases). With 0 bases removed from V and 7 bases from J, the gap between germline ends came to 10 bases. Germline CDR1 SGDLS, CDR2 YYNGEE. The CDR3 consists of 13 residues. The CDR3 nucleotides read TGTGCCAGCAGCGTAGACAGGGAGGGGACCCAGTACTTC. As protein: CASSVDREGTQYF.

Ten or more counts support this clonotype. The junction differs from germline at one of its ends, possibly a read error. This chain joins TRBV6-2 or TRBV6-3 and TRBJ2-1, with TRBD2 identical over 9 bases. The CDR3 covers 12 residues. Germline-derived CDR1 and CDR2 are MNHEY and SVGEGT. This CDR3 is CASSASGGGASF. As DNA, the CDR3 is TGTGCCAGCAGCGCTTCCGGCGGGGGGGCCTCGTTC.

The rearrangement joins TRBV4-2 to TRBJ2-7; 11 bases align to TRBD1. Trimming at V came to 3 bases and at J to 9 bases, leaving 10 bases not matched to a gene. Looked up from germline, CDR1 is LGHNA and CDR2 is YNFKEQ. The CDR3 is 15 residues long. This CDR3 reads CASSQSFRGQGVQYF. In DNA, the CDR3 is TGTGCCAGCAGCCAGAGCTTCCGGGGACAGGGGGTGCAGTACTTC.

This clonotype has a handful of counts. This chain connects TRBV10-3 to TRBJ2-7; tentatively, D is TRBD1 or TRBD2 (6 bases each). V lost 6 bases and J 3 bases, leaving 9 bases between the germline ends. The CDR3 length is 12 residues. The germline V gene encodes CDR1 ENHRY and CDR2 SYGVKD. CDR3 nucleotides: TGTGCCATCAGCGGGGGCCACTACGAGCAGTACTTC. Protein: CAISGGHYEQYF.

At least ten counts were recorded for this clonotype. The chain links TRBV6-5 to TRBJ1-2, with 10 bases matching TRBD1. Trimming took 6 bases from V and 4 from J; bases not matched to a gene: 5. The CDR3 extends over 14 amino acids. CDR1 MNHEY and CDR2 SVGAGI come from the germline V gene. This CDR3 is CASSSGTGAYGYTF. As DNA, the CDR3 is TGTGCCAGCAGCTCCGGGACAGGGGCCTATGGCTACACCTTC.

In its sample, this clonotype was seen many times. The rearrangement joins TRBV4-2 to TRBJ1-6, with D tentatively TRBD1 (5 bases). CDR1 and CDR2 (germline): LGHNA, YNFKEQ. The CDR3 spans 15 residues. Trimming removed 0 bases from V and 8 bases from J, with 11 bases in between. As DNA, the CDR3 is TGTGCCAGCAGCCAAGAAGGGGCAAGGGATTCACCCCTCCACTTT. Translation gives CASSQEGARDSPLHF.

The table lists this clonotype with many counts. This rearrangement joins TRBV7-2 to TRBJ1-1; D gene unclear. Germline lookup yields CDR1 SGHTA and CDR2 FQGNSA. This CDR3 contains 14 residues. V lost 4 bases, J lost 1 base, and 10 bases lay in between. In DNA, the CDR3 is TGTGCCAGCAGCTCCCGTGCCCAGAACACTGAAGCTTTCTTT. It encodes CASSSRAQNTEAFF.

This clonotype has at least ten counts. The CDR3 here is CASSFIGGPGSYGYTF. CDR3 nucleotide sequence: TGTGCCAGCAGTTTTATCGGGGGACCCGGATCTTATGGCTACACCTTC. The chain carries TRBV27 and TRBJ1-2; TRBD1 might be the D (5 bases). The CDR3 loop spans 16 amino acids. V lost 3 bases to trimming and J lost 5 bases, with 19 bases between them. In germline, CDR1 is MNHEY, CDR2 SMNVEV (reference sequence).

This clonotype was detected many times. The chain links TRBV6-6 to TRBJ1-5, with 9 nucleotides matching TRBD1. Germline CDR1 MNHNY, CDR2 SVGAGI (reference sequence). The junction had 12 bases not matched to a gene; V was cut back by 5 bases and J by 4 bases. This CDR3 comprises 17 residues. CDR3 sequence: CASSPLGGQGLNQPQHF. CDR3 bases: TGTGCCAGCAGTCCCCTCGGGGGACAGGGATTGAATCAGCCCCAGCATTTT.

The chain recombines TRBV7-2 with TRBJ2-7; the D gene is possibly TRBD2 (5 bases). The CDR3 is 12 residues long. The germline V gene encodes CDR1 SGHTA and CDR2 FQGNSA. The germline V and J ends were trimmed by 3 bases and 6 bases, with 9 bases remaining between them. The CDR3 DNA sequence: TGTGCCAGCAGCTTCGGGGTCGTCGAGCAGTACTTC. As protein: CASSFGVVEQYF.

This clonotype showed up many times. The chain is built from TRBV5-6 and TRBJ2-1; maybe TRBD2 (5 bases). The CDR3 spans 16 residues. The V gene's germline CDR1 is SGHDT and CDR2 YYEEEE. V was clipped by 2 bases and J by 7 bases, with 19 bases between them. The CDR3, as DNA: TGTGCCAGCAGCTTTTCGACTGAGCGGAGGACGAATGAGCAGTTCTTC. This encodes CASSFSTERRTNEQFF.

This clonotype was found many times. CDR3 region: CASSDLGQGSPEAFF. CDR3 in DNA: TGCGCCAGCAGCGACCTGGGACAGGGCAGTCCTGAAGCTTTCTTT. The chain has TRBV5-1 and TRBJ1-1, with 9 bases lining up with TRBD1. Germline V CDR1 and CDR2: SGHRS, YFSETQ. The V segment lost 4 bases and the J segment 6 bases; nucleotides outside the gene matches: 10. CDR3 length equals 15 residues.

This clonotype was counted many times. The chain employs TRBV6-2 or TRBV6-3 and TRBJ2-2; no clear D. With 4 bases removed from V and 4 bases from J, the gap between germline ends came to 16 bases. CDR1 is MNHEY, CDR2 SVGEGT, per germline. This CDR3 region has 16 residues. CDR3 nucleotide sequence: TGTGCCAGCAGTTTAACCGGGCCGGACGGCACCGGGGAGCTGTTTTTT. This gives the protein CASSLTGPDGTGELFF.

This clonotype has a count of ten or more. V and J are TRBV7-8 and TRBJ2-3; weak D call: TRBD1 (6 bases). Trimming removed 3 bases at V and 2 bases at J, with 15 bases between. The CDR3 contains 16 residues. CDR1 and CDR2 from the germline V gene are SGHVS and FQNEAQ. The CDR3 protein is CASSFPEDSPTDTQYF. As DNA, the CDR3 is TGTGCCAGCAGCTTTCCGGAGGACAGTCCCACAGATACGCAGTATTTT.

This clonotype was detected ten times or more. The chain couples TRBV4-1 to TRBJ2-7; a weak D match, TRBD1 (6 bases). This CDR3 is 14 amino acids long. V lost 0 bases, J lost 6 bases, and 12 bases lay in between. Germline V gene lookup returns CDR1 MGHRA and CDR2 YSYEKL. CDR3 DNA: TGCGCCAGCAGCCAAGACTTCCAGGGGTTCGAGCAGTACTTC. It specifies CASSQDFQGFEQYF.

This clonotype is labeled medium-sized. J is TRBJ1-5 and V is TRBV20-1, with D uncertain. CDR1 and CDR2 (germline): DFQATT, SNEGSKA (reference sequence). V gave up 1 base and J gave up 10 bases, with 17 bases separating them. CDR3 length equals 14 residues. CDR3 DNA sequence: TGCAGTGCTAGAGGGCCGGGAGGTGAGGGCCCCCAGCATTTT. Translating gives CSARGPGGEGPQHF.

In this sample, this clonotype turned up many times. V is TRBV7-2 and J is TRBJ2-1, with TRBD2 matching over 10 bases. CDR1 and CDR2 from the germline V gene are SGHTA and FQGNSA. CDR3 length: 15 amino acids. V lost 6 bases to trimming and J lost 0 bases; unmatched junction nucleotides: 2. In DNA form, the CDR3 reads TGTGCCAGCAGGGGGACTAGCGCCTCCTACAATGAGCAGTTCTTC. It specifies CASRGTSASYNEQFF. Based on the CDR3 plus reference TRBV7-2 and TRBJ2-1, the full variable domain is GAGVSQSPSNKVTEKGKDVELRCDPISGHTALYWYRQSLGQGLEFLIYFQGNSAPDKSGLPSDRFSAERTGGSVSTLTIQRTQQEDSAVYLCASRGTSASYNEQFFGPGTRLTVL.

V usage is TRBV24-1 and J usage is TRBJ2-1, with no clear D. The germline gives CDR1 KGHDR, CDR2 SFDVKD. Trimming removed 0 bases from V and 2 bases from J, with 4 bases in between. The CDR3 has 14 amino acids. DNA for the CDR3: TGTGCCACCAGTGATTTGGTGACCTACAATGAGCAGTTCTTC. Its protein is CATSDLVTYNEQFF.

This clonotype showed up many times. The V and J genes are TRBV2 and TRBJ2-1; weak D call: TRBD1 (6 bases). Trimming took off 4 bases at V and 0 bases at J, with 10 bases between the two ends. The CDR3 spans 15 residues. CDR1 is SNHLY, CDR2 FYNNEI, per germline. CDR3 protein: CASSGGPSSYNEQFF. The CDR3 bases are TGTGCCAGCAGTGGGGGGCCGAGCTCCTACAATGAGCAGTTCTTC.

The sample holds many counts of this clonotype. V gene TRBV13 combines with J gene TRBJ2-3; D might be TRBD1 (5 bases). Germline V gene sequence: CDR1 PRHDT, CDR2 FYEKMQ (reference sequence). V was clipped by 1 base and J by 4 bases, with 12 bases between them. The CDR3 consists of 15 residues. The CDR3 protein is CASSLEQVDPDTQYF. The CDR3 nucleotides read TGTGCCAGCAGCTTAGAACAGGTAGACCCAGATACGCAGTATTTT.

This clonotype was seen a few times. The chain combines TRBV4-3 with TRBJ2-3, with D possibly TRBD2 on 6 matching bases. This CDR3 contains 13 residues. With 3 bases removed from V and 3 bases from J, the gap between germline ends came to 7 bases. The germline V gene has CDR1 LGHNA and CDR2 YSLEER. The CDR3 coding sequence is TGCGCCAGCAGCCACCGGGGGACAGATACGCAGTATTTT. Its protein product is CASSHRGTDTQYF.

The chain joins TRBV4-3 to TRBJ1-4, with 8 positions matching TRBD1. The CDR3 is made up of 18 amino acids. V lost 0 bases to trimming and J lost 5 bases; unmatched junction nucleotides: 11. Germline CDR1 reads LGHNA; CDR2 reads YSLEER. In DNA, the CDR3 is TGCGCCAGCAGCCAAGAGGGGACAGGCGTGACACTCAATGAAAAACTGTTTTTT. The encoded protein is CASSQEGTGVTLNEKLFF.